The clone carrying this T cell receptor beta chain was counted a few times. Its antigen remains unknown. This specimen belongs to a study of T cells after yellow fever vaccination. Background on the study: In the case of low-cell-number fractions, SMART-Seq v4 Ultra Low Input was used for preparation.

Each CDR3 protein gets one entry after TCRdb re-called the 5' RACE reads with MiXCR. The sample has around 530,000 distinct CDR3 sequences; about 15% are singletons. CDR1 and CDR2 from the germline V gene are SGDLS and YYNGEE. Losses at the gene ends were 3 bases for V and 6 bases for J; bases not matched to a gene: 4. This CDR3 has 14 residues. Study-wide points: Reappearing after the booster were most of the clones from primary vaccination (about 95% CD4, 85% to 90% CD8).

The material sequenced was PBMCs, taken about 5 days after the first yellow fever vaccination. The genes are TRBV9 and TRBJ1-5, with 9 bases fitting TRBD1. This receptor was identified in a young man who received the YFV17D yellow fever vaccine. The CDR3 spells CASSATGGGQPQHF. In DNA, the CDR3 is TGTGCCAGCAGCGCAACAGGGGGCGGTCAGCCCCAGCATTTT.